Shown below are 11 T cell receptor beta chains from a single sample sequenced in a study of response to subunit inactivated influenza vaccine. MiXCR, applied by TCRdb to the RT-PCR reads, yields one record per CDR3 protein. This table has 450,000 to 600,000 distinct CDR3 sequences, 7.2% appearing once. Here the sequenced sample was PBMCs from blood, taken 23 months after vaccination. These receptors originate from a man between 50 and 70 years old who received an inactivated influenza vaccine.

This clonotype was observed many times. This CDR3 is CASSGGLDEQYF. DNA of the CDR3: TGCGCCAGCAGCGGGGGACTTGACGAGCAGTACTTC. The gene calls are TRBV5-1 and TRBJ2-7; D may be TRBD2 (6 bases). V shed 4 bases and J shed 5 bases, with 10 bases lying between them. The germline gives CDR1 SGHRS, CDR2 YFSETQ. This CDR3 region has 12 residues.

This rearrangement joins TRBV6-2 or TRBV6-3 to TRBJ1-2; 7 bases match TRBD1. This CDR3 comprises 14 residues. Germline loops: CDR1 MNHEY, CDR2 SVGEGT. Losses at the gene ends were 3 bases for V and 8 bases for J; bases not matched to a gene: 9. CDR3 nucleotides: TGTGCCAGCAGTTATGTGACAGGGTTACGCGGCTACACCTTC. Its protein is CASSYVTGLRGYTF.

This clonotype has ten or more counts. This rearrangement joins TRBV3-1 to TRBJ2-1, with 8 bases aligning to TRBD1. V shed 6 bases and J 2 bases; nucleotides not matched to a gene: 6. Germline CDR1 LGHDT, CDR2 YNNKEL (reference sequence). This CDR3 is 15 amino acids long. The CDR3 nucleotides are TGTGCCAGCAGTGCTGACAGGGGAACCTACAATGAGCAGTTCTTC. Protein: CASSADRGTYNEQFF.

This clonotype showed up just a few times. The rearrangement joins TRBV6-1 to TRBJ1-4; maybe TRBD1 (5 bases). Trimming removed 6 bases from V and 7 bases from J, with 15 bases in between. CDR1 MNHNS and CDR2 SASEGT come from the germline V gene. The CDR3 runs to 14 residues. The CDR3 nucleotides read TGTGCCAGCAGCCGCGGCGGGGGGATTGAAAAACTGTTTTTT. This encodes CASSRGGGIEKLFF.

The CDR3 DNA follows: TGTGCCAGCACTGGACTGAGCGGGAGCTCCTACAATGAGCAGTTCTTC. It specifies CASTGLSGSSYNEQFF. The chain couples TRBV7-6 to TRBJ2-1; 8 bases agree with TRBD2. This CDR3 has 16 amino acids. Germline-derived CDR1 and CDR2 are SGHVS and FNYEAQ. V lost 7 bases and J lost 0; bases outside the gene matches: 8. Supplemented by reference TRBV7-6 and TRBJ2-1, the full variable domain reads GAGVSQSPRYKVTKRGQDVALRCDPISGHVSLYWYRQALGQGPEFLTYFNYEAQQDKSGLPNDRFSAERPEGSISTLTIQRTEQRDSAMYRCASTGLSGSSYNEQFFGPGTRLTVL.

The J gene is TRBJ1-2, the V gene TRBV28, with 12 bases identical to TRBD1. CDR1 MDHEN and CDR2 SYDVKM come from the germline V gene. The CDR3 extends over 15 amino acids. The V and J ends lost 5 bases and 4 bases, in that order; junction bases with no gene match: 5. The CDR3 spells CASSAGQGASYGYTF. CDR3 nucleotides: TGTGCCAGCAGTGCGGGACAGGGGGCGAGCTATGGCTACACCTTC.

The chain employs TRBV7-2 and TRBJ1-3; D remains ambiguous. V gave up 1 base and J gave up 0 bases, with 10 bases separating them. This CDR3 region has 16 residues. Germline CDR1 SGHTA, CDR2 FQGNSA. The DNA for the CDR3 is TGTGCCAGCAGCTTAGTGGGAGGGCCCTCTGGAAACACCATATATTTT. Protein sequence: CASSLVGGPSGNTIYF.

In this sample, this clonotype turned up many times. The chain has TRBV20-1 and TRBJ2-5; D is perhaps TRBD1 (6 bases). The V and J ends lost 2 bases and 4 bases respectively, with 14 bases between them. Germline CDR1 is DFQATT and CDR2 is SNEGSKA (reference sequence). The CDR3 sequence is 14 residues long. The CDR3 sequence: CSARRDNQGETQYF. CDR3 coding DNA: TGCAGTGCTAGACGGGACAACCAGGGAGAGACCCAGTACTTC.

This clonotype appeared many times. The CDR3 sequence is CASKAGPRSGNTIYF. Written as DNA, the CDR3 is TGCGCCAGCAAGGCCGGGCCTCGCTCTGGAAACACCATATATTTT. The chain carries TRBV10-2 and TRBJ1-3; no clear D gene. CDR3 length: 15 residues. V lost 7 bases, J lost 0 bases, and 13 bases lay in between. CDR1 and CDR2 from the germline V gene are WSHSY and SAAADI.

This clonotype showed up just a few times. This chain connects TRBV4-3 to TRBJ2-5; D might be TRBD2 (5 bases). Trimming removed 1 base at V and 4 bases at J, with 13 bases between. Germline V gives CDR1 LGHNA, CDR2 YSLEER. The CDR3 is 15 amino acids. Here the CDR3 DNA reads TGCGCCAGCAGCCAAGTAATAGGAGGATCAGAGACCCAGTACTTC. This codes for CASSQVIGGSETQYF.

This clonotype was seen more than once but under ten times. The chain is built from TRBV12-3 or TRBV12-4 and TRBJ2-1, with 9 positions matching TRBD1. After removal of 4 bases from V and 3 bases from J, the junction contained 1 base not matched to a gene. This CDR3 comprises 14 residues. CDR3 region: CASSYRGHYNEQFF. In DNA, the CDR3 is TGTGCCAGCAGTTACAGGGGGCACTACAATGAGCAGTTCTTC.